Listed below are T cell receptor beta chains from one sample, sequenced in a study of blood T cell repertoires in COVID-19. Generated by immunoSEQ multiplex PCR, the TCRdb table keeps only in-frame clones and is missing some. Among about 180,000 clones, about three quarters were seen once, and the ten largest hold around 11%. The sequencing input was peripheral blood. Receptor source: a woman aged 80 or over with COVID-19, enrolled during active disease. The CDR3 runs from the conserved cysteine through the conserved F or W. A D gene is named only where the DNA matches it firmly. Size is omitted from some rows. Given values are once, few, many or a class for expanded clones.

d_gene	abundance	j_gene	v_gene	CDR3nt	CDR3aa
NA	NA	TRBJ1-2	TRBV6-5	TGTGCCAGCAGTTACCGGGACACCAACTATGGCTACACCTTC	CASSYRDTNYGYTF
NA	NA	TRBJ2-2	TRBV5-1	TGCGCCAGCAGCTTGGGGGGACAAAACACCGGGGAGCTGTTTTTT	CASSLGGQNTGELFF
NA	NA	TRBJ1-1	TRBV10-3	TGTGCCATCGGAGAGGGTTGGACTGAAGCTTTCTTT	CAIGEGWTEAFF
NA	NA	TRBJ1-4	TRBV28	TGTGCCAGCAGTACCCAGGCAGTGGGGGGAAAACTGTTTTTT	CASSTQAVGGKLFF
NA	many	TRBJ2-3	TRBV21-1	TGTGCCAGCAGCAAGGGGACTAGCACAGATACGCAGTATTTT	CASSKGTSTDTQYF
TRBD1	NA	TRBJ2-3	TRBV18	TGTGCCAGCTCACCGACAGGGGGCCTCGATACGCAGTATTTT	CASSPTGGLDTQYF
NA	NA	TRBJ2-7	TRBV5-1	TGCGCCAGCAGCTCCCCTTTGGGGCAATCCTACGAGCAGTACTTC	CASSSPLGQSYEQYF
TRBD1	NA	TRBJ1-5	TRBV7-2	TGTGCCAGCAGCTTAGAGGCAGGGGGCAACAATCAGCCCCAGCATTTT	CASSLEAGGNNQPQHF
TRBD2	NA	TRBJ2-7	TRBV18	TGTGCCAGCTCACTTTCATCCGGGACTAGCGGGACCGAGCAGTACTTC	CASSLSSGTSGTEQYF
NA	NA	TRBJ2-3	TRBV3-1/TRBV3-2	TGTGCCAGCAGCCCTAGCGGCACAGATACGCAGTATTTT	CASSPSGTDTQYF
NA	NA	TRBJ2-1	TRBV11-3	TGTGCCAGCAGTTCCGCCAGACAGATCCTCGGGTACAATGAGCAGTTCTTC	CASSSARQILGYNEQFF
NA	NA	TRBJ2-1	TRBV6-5	TGTGCCAGCAGTTTTGCGAATTGGAATGAGCAGTTCTTC	CASSFANWNEQFF
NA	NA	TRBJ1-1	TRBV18	TGTGCCAGCTCAGCCTCGGGACACTCGAACACTGAAGCTTTCTTT	CASSASGHSNTEAFF
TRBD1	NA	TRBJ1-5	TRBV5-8	TGTGCCAGCAGCTTGGGCGACAGGGCTAATCAGCCCCAGCATTTT	CASSLGDRANQPQHF
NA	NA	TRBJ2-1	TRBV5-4	TGTGCCAGCAGCCAGCCCGGGGTCCTTTACAATGAGCAGTTCTTC	CASSQPGVLYNEQFF
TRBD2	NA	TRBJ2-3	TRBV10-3	TGTGCCATCAGTGAGTCAACTAGCGGGAGGGTTCGAGACACAGATACGCAGTATTTT	CAISESTSGRVRDTDTQYF
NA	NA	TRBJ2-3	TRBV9	TGTGCCAGCAGCGTAGTAGGAGGTTGGGCAGATACGCAGTATTTT	CASSVVGGWADTQYF
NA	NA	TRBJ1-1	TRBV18	TGTGCCAGCTCACCTAGGGGAACCGACACTGAAGCTTTCTTT	CASSPRGTDTEAFF
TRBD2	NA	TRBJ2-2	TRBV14	TGTGCCAGCAGCCAGCGACTAGCGGGGGCCGGGGAGCTGTTTTTT	CASSQRLAGAGELFF
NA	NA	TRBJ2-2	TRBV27	TGTGCCAGCAGTGGGAGGCTTTCTGCGAACACCGGGGAGCTGTTTTTT	CASSGRLSANTGELFF
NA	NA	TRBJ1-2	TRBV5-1	TGCGCCAGCAGCTCATTCCCCCAGGGTAGGGCTAACTATGGCTACACCTTC	CASSSFPQGRANYGYTF
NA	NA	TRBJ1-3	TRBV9	TGTGCCAGCAGCCCGCCCCGGACAGGAAACACCATATATTTT	CASSPPRTGNTIYF
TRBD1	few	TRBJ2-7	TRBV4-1	TGCGCCAGCAGCCAATTCGTTGGACAGGTTTTCTCCTACGAGCAGTACTTC	CASSQFVGQVFSYEQYF
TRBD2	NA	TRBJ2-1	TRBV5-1	TGCGCCAGCAGCTGGGACACTAGCGGGGGTAGGAGCTCCTACAATGAGCAGTTCTTC	CASSWDTSGGRSSYNEQFF
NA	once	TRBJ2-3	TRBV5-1	TGCGCCAGCAGCCAGAAACCCAGCGGAAGCACAGATACGCAGTATTTT	CASSQKPSGSTDTQYF
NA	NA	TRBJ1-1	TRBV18	TGTGCCAGCTCACCACTCGGCGGGACGAGGACTGAAGCTTTCTTT	CASSPLGGTRTEAFF